The TCR beta chain under discussion was sequenced for a study of early T cells in non-severe SARS-CoV-2 infection. CDR3 size: 14 residues. From germline, CDR1 is MGHDK and CDR2 SYGVNS. V shed 1 base and J shed 6 bases, with 9 bases lying between them. The library protocol tagged individual cDNA molecules with unique molecular identifiers. TCRdb redid the calling of the 5' RACE reads with MiXCR, one entry per CDR3 protein. The table lists 40,000 to 55,000 distinct CDR3 sequences, 12% of them singletons, with around 15% in the top ten. The source material was whole blood. The receptor's source is an adult who was a healthcare worker with PCR-confirmed SARS-CoV-2 infection or an uninfected control (not recorded which). The J gene is TRBJ2-2, the V gene TRBV25-1; D perhaps matches TRBD2 (5 bases). The CDR3 nucleotides read TGTGCCAGCAGTGAATTCGACGGGGCCGGGGAGCTGTTTTTT. This sequence encodes CASSEFDGAGELFF.